Listed below are T cell receptor beta chains from one sample, sequenced in a study of blood T cell repertoires in COVID-19. Sequencing used immunoSEQ multiplex PCR; TCRdb keeps in-frame clones, though not all of them. The table includes roughly 17,000 clones, approximately 78% detected once. What was sequenced was peripheral blood. All receptors come from a man in his sixties with active or convalescent COVID-19. CDR3s include the opening cysteine and the closing phenylalanine or tryptophan. A D gene is named only where the DNA matches it firmly. The size entry is marked missing in some rows and otherwise reads once, few, many or a size class.

>TRBJ1-2|-|TRBV5-4|few
CASSSSTNYGYTF
TGTGCCAGCAGCTCCTCTACCAACTATGGCTACACCTTC
>TRBJ1-2|-|TRBV29-1|-
CSVDRSTSRGYTF
TGCAGCGTTGACAGAAGCACTTCGCGGGGCTACACCTTC
>TRBJ1-1|-|TRBV30|-
CAWSMNTEAFF
TGTGCCTGGTCAATGAACACTGAAGCTTTCTTT
>TRBJ2-1|-|TRBV6-1|-
CASSEEGSPSYNEQFF
TGTGCCAGCAGTGAGGAGGGCAGCCCCTCCTACAATGAGCAGTTCTTC
>TRBJ2-2|-|TRBV18|-
CASLARTVNTGELFF
TGTGCCAGCCTAGCCCGGACTGTGAACACCGGGGAGCTGTTTTTT
>TRBJ2-2|TRBD1|TRBV2|-
CASSTQGARTGELFF
TGTGCCAGCAGCACACAGGGGGCAAGGACCGGGGAGCTGTTTTTT
>TRBJ2-7|-|TRBV19|-
CASSQKAGPTRGEQYF
TGTGCCAGTAGTCAGAAGGCGGGTCCTACTCGGGGCGAGCAGTACTTC
>TRBJ2-2|-|TRBV7-2|-
CASSLVTVVDGELFF
TGTGCCAGCAGCTTAGTAACAGTGGTGGACGGGGAGCTGTTTTTT
>TRBJ1-6|TRBD1|TRBV2|-
CASSGDRSGSPLHF
TGTGCCAGCAGTGGGGACAGGTCGGGCTCACCCCTCCACTTT
>TRBJ1-4|-|TRBV6-2/TRBV6-3|-
CASSYGGTLREKLFF
TGTGCCAGCAGTTACGGAGGGACCTTGCGGGAAAAACTGTTTTTT
>TRBJ2-4|-|TRBV3-1/TRBV3-2|once
CASSLGGSKNIQYF
TGTGCCAGCAGCCTCGGAGGGTCCAAAAACATTCAGTACTTC
>TRBJ2-3|-|TRBV14|-
CASSRPVADTQYF
TGTGCCAGCAGCCGCCCAGTGGCAGATACGCAGTATTTT
>TRBJ2-3|-|TRBV9|-
CASSVQGEARTDTQYF
TGTGCCAGCAGCGTACAGGGGGAGGCTAGGACAGATACGCAGTATTTT
>TRBJ2-2|-|TRBV19|-
CASTLTGGLAGGTGELFF
TGTGCCAGTACCCTGACAGGGGGTCTTGCGGGGGGAACCGGGGAGCTGTTTTTT
>TRBJ2-2|TRBD2|TRBV11-3|-
CASRPTSGHTGELFF
TGTGCCAGCAGACCTACTAGCGGACACACCGGGGAGCTGTTTTTT